The rows below give T cell receptor beta chains drawn from one sample of a study of TIL therapy for anti-PD-1-resistant metastatic lung cancer. Profiling relied on immunoSEQ multiplex PCR, and the TCRdb table lists in-frame clones only, not all of them. The sample records around 15,000 clones, around 70% being singletons. The material sequenced was blood, taken at baseline. The receptors were sampled from a person between 25 and 79 years old with non-small cell lung cancer. CDR3s include the opening cysteine and the closing phenylalanine or tryptophan. The D gene is left open where the match is weak. A row's size may be missing; if present it is once, few, many or a size class.

j_call v_call clone_size d_call cdr3_aa cdr3_nt
TRBJ1-4 TRBV4-1 few TRBD1 CASSQHRPGQPNEKLFF TGCGCCAGCAGCCAACATCGGCCGGGACAGCCTAATGAAAAACTGTTTTTT
TRBJ2-7 TRBV6-1 NA TRBD2 CASSDPGLVNEQYF TGTGCCAGCAGTGACCCGGGACTAGTAAACGAGCAGTACTTC
TRBJ2-5 TRBV5-8 NA TRBD2 CASSLRLAGVETQYF TGTGCCAGCAGCTTAAGACTAGCGGGGGTGGAGACCCAGTACTTC
TRBJ1-1 TRBV27 few TRBD1 CASNRQGPNTEAFF TGTGCCAGCAACAGACAGGGCCCGAACACTGAAGCTTTCTTT
TRBJ1-1 TRBV2 NA NA CASRGVWVNTEAFF TGTGCCAGCAGGGGGGTCTGGGTGAACACTGAAGCTTTCTTT
TRBJ1-6 TRBV4-3 NA NA CASSQDGTESSSPLHF TGCGCCAGCAGCCAAGATGGGACCGAGTCGAGTTCACCCCTCCACTTT
TRBJ2-2 TRBV15 few NA CATSNPVGGITGELFF TGTGCCACCAGCAATCCCGTGGGGGGAATTACGGGGGAGCTGTTTTTT
TRBJ1-1 TRBV14 NA NA CASSLQMAANTEAFF TGTGCCAGCAGCCTTCAGATGGCAGCGAACACTGAAGCTTTCTTT
TRBJ1-4 TRBV5-6 NA TRBD1 CASSIGGTVDEKLFF TGTGCCAGCAGCATTGGAGGGACAGTTGATGAAAAACTGTTTTTT
TRBJ2-7 TRBV7-9 NA TRBD2 CASSLSSGGLDEQYF TGTGCCAGCAGCTTAAGTAGCGGGGGGTTAGACGAGCAGTACTTC
TRBJ2-3 TRBV6-5 NA NA CASSYSNWDLTDTQYF TGTGCCAGCAGTTACTCGAATTGGGACCTCACAGATACGCAGTATTTT
TRBJ2-5 TRBV7-9 few NA CASSLRPSPGYQETQYF TGTGCCAGCAGCTTAAGACCCAGCCCCGGGTACCAAGAGACCCAGTACTTC
TRBJ2-5 TRBV6-5 NA NA CASSSSGAVGETQYF TGTGCCAGCAGTTCCTCCGGGGCCGTAGGGGAGACCCAGTACTTC
TRBJ2-1 TRBV6-6 once NA CASSFPLADATTQFF TGTGCCAGCAGTTTCCCCTTGGCCGACGCTACCACGCAGTTCTTC
TRBJ1-1 TRBV7-2 once NA CASSFSTVPNTEAFF TGTGCCAGCAGCTTCTCGACGGTCCCGAACACTGAAGCTTTCTTT
TRBJ1-5 TRBV29-1 once NA CSVAAGKSQPQHF TGCAGCGTTGCGGCAGGGAAAAGTCAGCCCCAGCATTTT
TRBJ2-7 TRBV7-7 NA NA CASSLAGHGYEQYF TGTGCCAGCAGCTTAGCGGGACATGGCTACGAGCAGTACTTC
TRBJ2-5 TRBV5-1 NA NA CASKDSSLETQYF TGCGCCAGCAAAGACAGTTCGTTAGAGACCCAGTACTTC
TRBJ2-1 TRBV6-5 NA NA CASSSGVPYNEQFF TGTGCCAGCAGTTCAGGGGTCCCCTACAATGAGCAGTTCTTC
TRBJ2-7 TRBV19 NA TRBD1 CASSRGQSYSYEQYF TGTGCCAGTAGTAGGGGACAGAGTTACTCCTACGAGCAGTACTTC
TRBJ2-1 TRBV7-9 NA TRBD2 CASPPMGTSGANEQFF TGTGCCAGCCCCCCAATGGGGACTAGCGGGGCGAATGAGCAGTTCTTC
TRBJ1-5 TRBV27 few NA CASSLTGSGPQHF TGTGCCAGCAGTTTGACAGGTTCAGGGCCCCAGCATTTT
TRBJ2-7 TRBV10-2 NA NA CASSWGATYEQYF TGCGCCAGCAGCTGGGGGGCCACCTACGAGCAGTACTTC
TRBJ2-5 TRBV2 once TRBD2 CASSEERGGGETQYF TGTGCCAGCAGTGAAGAGCGGGGGGGCGGGGAGACCCAGTACTTC
TRBJ1-4 TRBV18 few TRBD1 CASSPGTGVEKLFF TGTGCCAGCTCACCAGGGACAGGGGTCGAAAAACTGTTTTTT
TRBJ1-2 TRBV5-1 NA NA CASSLDPSRSLYGYTF TGCGCCAGCAGCTTGGACCCGAGTAGAAGCCTATATGGCTACACCTTC
TRBJ2-5 TRBV11-2 few TRBD1 CASSPRTGAPGETQYF TGTGCCAGCAGCCCTAGAACAGGGGCCCCGGGGGAGACCCAGTACTTC
TRBJ1-2 TRBV5-6 NA NA CASSLWSNYGYTF TGTGCCAGCAGCTTGTGGTCTAACTATGGCTACACCTTC
TRBJ2-7 TRBV7-8 NA NA CASSHDGPSYEQYF TGTGCCAGCAGCCACGACGGCCCTTCCTACGAGCAGTACTTC
TRBJ2-5 TRBV4-3 NA TRBD2 CASSPGTSGGAEETQYF TGCGCCAGCAGCCCTGGGACTAGCGGGGGGGCCGAGGAGACCCAGTACTTC
TRBJ2-7 TRBV19 NA TRBD1 CASTNRDRGFYEQYF TGTGCCAGTACCAACCGGGACAGGGGGTTCTACGAGCAGTACTTC
TRBJ1-1 TRBV27 NA NA CASSFSEDLNTEAFF TGTGCCAGCAGTTTCTCGGAAGATTTGAACACTGAAGCTTTCTTT
TRBJ1-1 TRBV29-1 NA NA CSVSLEGGTEAFF TGCAGCGTAAGTTTGGAGGGCGGCACTGAAGCTTTCTTT
TRBJ2-2 TRBV29-1 NA NA CSVDGGYTGELFF TGCAGCGTTGATGGGGGGTACACCGGGGAGCTGTTTTTT
TRBJ1-4 TRBV18 few NA CASSPIGVDEKLFF TGTGCCAGCTCACCAATAGGTGTCGATGAAAAACTGTTTTTT
TRBJ2-2 TRBV19 NA NA CASSINRATGELFF TGTGCCAGTAGTATAAACAGGGCAACCGGGGAGCTGTTTTTT
TRBJ1-2 TRBV5-1 NA NA CASSLAWGYTF TGCGCCAGCAGCTTGGCATGGGGCTACACCTTC
TRBJ1-1 TRBV7-3 few NA CASSLNSANTEAFF TGTGCCAGCAGCTTAAATTCAGCGAACACTGAAGCTTTCTTT
TRBJ1-5 TRBV19 once NA CASSPEGNQPQHF TGTGCCAGTAGTCCCGAAGGGAATCAGCCCCAGCATTTT
TRBJ2-3 TRBV13 once NA CASSHRTKRMGDTQYF TGTGCCAGCAGCCACAGGACTAAGCGAATGGGAGATACGCAGTATTTT
TRBJ2-7 TRBV6-6 NA NA CASSRDTAYEQYF TGTGCCAGCAGCCGGGACACCGCCTACGAGCAGTACTTC
TRBJ2-4 TRBV7-6 NA TRBD1 CASSLGGQRGIAKNIQYF TGTGCCAGCAGCTTAGGGGGACAGAGGGGAATAGCCAAAAACATTCAGTACTTC
TRBJ2-2 TRBV9 NA TRBD1 CASSVATGAGGATGELFF TGTGCCAGCAGCGTAGCTACAGGAGCAGGGGGTGCCACCGGGGAGCTGTTTTTT
TRBJ1-1 TRBV7-9 NA NA CASSSAGGIVEAFF TGTGCCAGCAGCTCCGCCGGGGGGATCGTAGAGGCTTTCTTT
TRBJ2-7 TRBV6-5 NA NA CASTEDSFPYEQYF TGTGCCAGCACCGAGGACAGCTTTCCCTACGAGCAGTACTTC
TRBJ2-7 TRBV7-2 NA NA CASSPPSGTYEQYF TGTGCCAGCAGCCCCCCTAGTGGCACCTACGAGCAGTACTTC
TRBJ2-4 TRBV12-5 NA TRBD2 CASGSGEGIQYF TGTGCTAGTGGTTCGGGGGAGGGCATTCAGTACTTC
TRBJ2-7 TRBV6-5 NA NA CASTRDSSTSYEQYF TGTGCCAGCACCAGGGACTCGTCTACGTCCTACGAGCAGTACTTC
TRBJ1-4 TRBV5-6 NA NA CASSLVDGGGEKLFF TGTGCCAGCAGCTTAGTTGACGGGGGAGGGGAAAAACTGTTTTTT
TRBJ2-5 TRBV11-2 once TRBD1 CASNANRGWEQYF TGTGCCAGCAACGCAAACAGGGGCTGGGAGCAGTACTTC
TRBJ2-3 TRBV6-1 NA NA CASSIGLELADTQYF TGTGCCAGCAGTATAGGACTTGAGTTGGCAGATACGCAGTATTTT
TRBJ1-6 TRBV30 NA NA CAWSAPNGGSPLHF TGTGCCTGGAGTGCTCCTAACGGGGGTTCACCCCTCCACTTT
TRBJ2-3 TRBV6-4 once TRBD2 CASSGTSGGTDTQYF TGTGCCAGCAGTGGGACTAGCGGGGGCACAGATACGCAGTATTTT
TRBJ1-5 TRBV6-6 NA TRBD1 CASSTGHNQPQHF TGTGCCAGTTCGACAGGGCACAATCAGCCCCAGCATTTT
TRBJ1-1 TRBV13 NA NA CASSSRDMNTEAFF TGTGCCAGCAGCTCCAGAGACATGAACACTGAAGCTTTCTTT
TRBJ2-3 TRBV7-9 NA TRBD2 CASSFLAGPTDTQYF TGTGCCAGCAGCTTCCTAGCGGGACCCACAGATACGCAGTATTTT
TRBJ1-1 TRBV6-5 NA NA CASSTPRFEAFF TGTGCCAGCAGCACCCCCCGGTTTGAAGCTTTCTTT